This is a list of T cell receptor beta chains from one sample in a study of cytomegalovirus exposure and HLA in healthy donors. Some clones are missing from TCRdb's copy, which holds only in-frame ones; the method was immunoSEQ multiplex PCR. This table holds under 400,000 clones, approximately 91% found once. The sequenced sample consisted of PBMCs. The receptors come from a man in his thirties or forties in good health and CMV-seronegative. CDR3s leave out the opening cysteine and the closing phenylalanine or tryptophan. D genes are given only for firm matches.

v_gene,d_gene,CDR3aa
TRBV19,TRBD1,ASSILHSGTGYEQY
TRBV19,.,ASSIEWGVSGQPQH
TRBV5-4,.,ASSPGAGRGGTEAF
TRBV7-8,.,ASSLGLNYEQY
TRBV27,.,ASRGSGHPNEQY
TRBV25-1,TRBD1,ASSDVRGLSEQY
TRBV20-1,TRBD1,SASDRDGYT
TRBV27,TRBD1,ASSLGTGGYTEAF
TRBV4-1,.,ASSQEDPRRGVYEQY
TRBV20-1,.,SAGALVAQY
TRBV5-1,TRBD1,ASSLGATGPNSPLH